This T cell receptor beta chain comes out of a study of cytomegalovirus exposure and HLA in healthy donors. The PCR used 60 Vbeta and 13 Jbeta primers. The method was immunoSEQ multiplex PCR; TCRdb's version includes in-frame clones alone and lacks a portion of them. Its table lists some 48,000 clones. The CDR3 sequence is 16 residues long. Germline values: CDR1 MRHNA, CDR2 SNTAGT. The V gene end was trimmed by 6 bases and the J gene end by 4 bases; junction bases not matched to a gene: 14. The V and J genes are TRBV6-4 and TRBJ1-2, with 7 bases identical to TRBD1. Material: PBMCs. The receptor comes from a man between 40 and 49 years old in good health and CMV-seropositive. In DNA form, the CDR3 reads TGTGCCAGCAGCCCCGGGACAGATACTCCTGGCTATGGCTACACCTTC. Amino acids: CASSPGTDTPGYGYTF.